These T cell receptor beta chains were read from a single sample in a study of blood T cell repertoires in COVID-19. The data were produced by immunoSEQ multiplex PCR, yet TCRdb's version contains in-frame clones alone and is incomplete. The table has about 150,000 clones, about 90% seen once. Input material: PBMCs or T cells enriched from blood (not recorded which). The receptors were sampled from a woman in her forties who had been exposed to COVID-19. CDR3s include the opening cysteine and the closing phenylalanine or tryptophan. Fields, in order: V gene, J gene, D gene, clone size, CDR3 protein, CDR3 DNA. The D gene is left open where the match is weak. Some rows have no size entry. The others give once, few or many, or a class for an expanded clone.

v_call: TRBV3-1/TRBV3-2
j_call: TRBJ2-7
d_call: .
clone_size: .
cdr3_aa: CVSSTGRGDEQYF
cdr3_nt: TGTGTCAGTTCAACAGGGAGAGGGGACGAGCAGTACTTC

v_call: TRBV9
j_call: TRBJ2-3
d_call: TRBD1
clone_size: .
cdr3_aa: CASSVALTGRGTDTQYF
cdr3_nt: TGTGCCAGCAGCGTAGCCTTGACAGGGCGTGGGACAGATACGCAGTATTTT

v_call: TRBV28
j_call: TRBJ1-6
d_call: TRBD1
clone_size: .
cdr3_aa: CASSLGDRDSPLHF
cdr3_nt: TGTGCCAGCAGTTTAGGGGACAGGGACTCACCCCTCCACTTT

v_call: TRBV12-3/TRBV12-4
j_call: TRBJ1-2
d_call: .
clone_size: .
cdr3_aa: CASSFTQGLGYTF
cdr3_nt: TGTGCCAGCAGTTTTACCCAGGGGCTTGGCTACACCTTC

v_call: TRBV25-1
j_call: TRBJ2-1
d_call: TRBD1
clone_size: .
cdr3_aa: CASIRGNEQFF
cdr3_nt: TGTGCCAGCATCAGGGGGAATGAGCAGTTCTTC

v_call: TRBV28
j_call: TRBJ2-7
d_call: .
clone_size: .
cdr3_aa: CASRSGAADYEQYF
cdr3_nt: TGTGCCAGCCGATCAGGAGCGGCAGATTACGAGCAGTACTTC

v_call: TRBV7-9
j_call: TRBJ2-7
d_call: TRBD1
clone_size: .
cdr3_aa: CASSGHNYRGYEQYF
cdr3_nt: TGTGCCAGCAGCGGTCACAACTACAGGGGTTACGAGCAGTACTTC

v_call: TRBV9
j_call: TRBJ2-5
d_call: .
clone_size: .
cdr3_aa: CASSVGPGDSQYF
cdr3_nt: TGTGCCAGCAGCGTAGGACCCGGGGATTCCCAGTACTTC

v_call: TRBV6-5
j_call: TRBJ2-3
d_call: .
clone_size: .
cdr3_aa: CASSYRPTGSTDTQYF
cdr3_nt: TGTGCCAGCAGTTACCGACCGACAGGTAGCACAGATACGCAGTATTTT

v_call: TRBV2
j_call: TRBJ1-2
d_call: .
clone_size: once
cdr3_aa: CAGTQEAAIQNGYTF
cdr3_nt: TGTGCCGGAACCCAGGAGGCGGCCATACAGAATGGCTACACCTTC

v_call: TRBV28
j_call: TRBJ1-2
d_call: .
clone_size: .
cdr3_aa: CASSLYGYTF
cdr3_nt: TGTGCCAGCAGCCTCTATGGCTACACCTTC

v_call: TRBV29-1
j_call: TRBJ2-2
d_call: TRBD2
clone_size: .
cdr3_aa: CSVESIAGGPPSGELFF
cdr3_nt: TGCAGCGTTGAATCTATAGCGGGGGGTCCCCCGAGTGGGGAGCTGTTTTTT

v_call: TRBV19
j_call: TRBJ1-2
d_call: TRBD1
clone_size: .
cdr3_aa: CASSISGTGNYGYTF
cdr3_nt: TGTGCCAGTAGTATTTCAGGGACAGGGAACTATGGCTACACCTTC

v_call: TRBV18
j_call: TRBJ1-2
d_call: .
clone_size: .
cdr3_aa: CASSSYTNYGYTF
cdr3_nt: TGTGCCAGCTCATCTTATACTAACTATGGCTACACCTTC

v_call: TRBV28
j_call: TRBJ1-1
d_call: .
clone_size: few
cdr3_aa: CASSPGKMGQSNTEAFF
cdr3_nt: TGTGCCAGCAGTCCCGGAAAGATGGGACAATCGAACACTGAAGCTTTCTTT

v_call: TRBV2
j_call: TRBJ1-2
d_call: TRBD1
clone_size: .
cdr3_aa: CASAQENRGSGYTF
cdr3_nt: TGTGCCAGCGCTCAGGAAAACAGGGGATCTGGCTACACCTTC

v_call: TRBV18
j_call: TRBJ2-3
d_call: TRBD1
clone_size: .
cdr3_aa: CASSPLKQGASDTQYF
cdr3_nt: TGTGCCAGCTCACCATTGAAACAGGGGGCATCAGATACGCAGTATTTT

v_call: TRBV28
j_call: TRBJ2-1
d_call: .
clone_size: .
cdr3_aa: CASSLMTSAMDEQFF
cdr3_nt: TGTGCCAGCAGTTTAATGACCAGCGCCATGGATGAGCAGTTCTTC

v_call: TRBV9
j_call: TRBJ1-3
d_call: .
clone_size: once
cdr3_aa: CASSVVPGVGSLGNTIYF
cdr3_nt: TGTGCCAGCAGCGTGGTCCCTGGTGTAGGGAGCCTCGGAAACACCATATATTTT

v_call: TRBV6-6
j_call: TRBJ1-1
d_call: .
clone_size: .
cdr3_aa: CASSLDRMNTEAFF
cdr3_nt: TGTGCCAGCAGTTTAGACAGGATGAACACTGAAGCTTTCTTT

v_call: TRBV19
j_call: TRBJ1-4
d_call: .
clone_size: .
cdr3_aa: CASSTQRQATNEKLFF
cdr3_nt: TGTGCCAGTAGTACGCAAAGACAGGCAACTAATGAAAAACTGTTTTTT

v_call: TRBV4-1
j_call: TRBJ1-4
d_call: .
clone_size: .
cdr3_aa: CASSQDPVRPNEKLFF
cdr3_nt: TGCGCCAGCAGCCAAGATCCAGTGAGGCCTAATGAAAAACTGTTTTTT

v_call: TRBV20-1
j_call: TRBJ2-7
d_call: .
clone_size: once
cdr3_aa: CSAILLYEQYF
cdr3_nt: TGCAGTGCTATACTCCTTTACGAGCAGTACTTC

v_call: TRBV5-5
j_call: TRBJ1-6
d_call: TRBD1
clone_size: .
cdr3_aa: CASNRDRGSNSPLHF
cdr3_nt: TGTGCCAGCAACAGGGACAGGGGGAGTAATTCACCCCTCCACTTT

v_call: TRBV7-9
j_call: TRBJ2-4
d_call: TRBD2
clone_size: .
cdr3_aa: CASSLDRGSSGTLRNIQYF
cdr3_nt: TGTGCCAGCAGCTTAGACAGGGGCTCTAGCGGGACTCTCCGGAACATTCAGTACTTC

v_call: TRBV11-2
j_call: TRBJ2-1
d_call: TRBD2
clone_size: once
cdr3_aa: CASSSVVLAGINEQFF
cdr3_nt: TGTGCCAGCAGCTCAGTTGTACTAGCGGGCATTAATGAGCAGTTCTTC

v_call: TRBV6-4
j_call: TRBJ2-7
d_call: TRBD2
clone_size: .
cdr3_aa: CASSDNSGLAEDYEQYF
cdr3_nt: TGTGCCAGCAGTGACAACTCGGGACTAGCAGAAGATTACGAGCAGTACTTC

v_call: TRBV6-5
j_call: TRBJ2-7
d_call: .
clone_size: .
cdr3_aa: CASRADPHKGEQYF
cdr3_nt: TGTGCCAGCAGAGCGGACCCGCATAAGGGCGAGCAGTACTTC

v_call: TRBV7-9
j_call: TRBJ2-3
d_call: TRBD1
clone_size: .
cdr3_aa: CASSRDPGQGKDTQYF
cdr3_nt: TGTGCCAGCAGCCGCGACCCGGGACAGGGAAAAGATACGCAGTATTTT

v_call: TRBV3-1/TRBV3-2
j_call: TRBJ1-1
d_call: .
clone_size: .
cdr3_aa: CASSQVADEVNTEAFF
cdr3_nt: TGTGCCAGCAGCCAAGTGGCAGATGAGGTGAACACTGAAGCTTTCTTT

v_call: TRBV5-1
j_call: TRBJ1-2
d_call: TRBD1
clone_size: .
cdr3_aa: CASSQAGGQYGYTF
cdr3_nt: TGCGCCAGCAGCCAGGCAGGGGGCCAATATGGCTACACCTTC

v_call: TRBV4-2
j_call: TRBJ1-5
d_call: .
clone_size: few
cdr3_aa: CASSQGQGGQPQHF
cdr3_nt: TGTGCCAGCAGCCAAGGGCAGGGCGGACAGCCCCAGCATTTT

v_call: TRBV27
j_call: TRBJ1-4
d_call: TRBD1
clone_size: .
cdr3_aa: CASSPGQGLEKLFF
cdr3_nt: TGTGCCAGCAGTCCGGGACAGGGACTTGAAAAACTGTTTTTT

v_call: TRBV11-3
j_call: TRBJ2-7
d_call: .
clone_size: .
cdr3_aa: CASSNRAGYEQYF
cdr3_nt: TGTGCCAGCAGCAATCGGGCAGGGTACGAGCAGTACTTC

v_call: TRBV10-1
j_call: TRBJ2-5
d_call: TRBD1
clone_size: .
cdr3_aa: CASSQGSGTGVEETQYF
cdr3_nt: TGCGCCAGCAGCCAGGGGTCCGGGACAGGGGTGGAAGAGACCCAGTACTTC

v_call: TRBV2
j_call: TRBJ2-1
d_call: .
clone_size: once
cdr3_aa: CASSEVGGPHNEQFF
cdr3_nt: TGTGCCAGCAGCGAAGTGGGGGGGCCCCACAATGAGCAGTTCTTC

v_call: TRBV11-2
j_call: TRBJ1-1
d_call: .
clone_size: .
cdr3_aa: CASSPGRRRATEAFF
cdr3_nt: TGTGCCAGCAGCCCCGGACGAAGGAGGGCCACTGAAGCTTTCTTT

v_call: TRBV11-2
j_call: TRBJ2-7
d_call: TRBD1
clone_size: .
cdr3_aa: CASSRDRVVHEQYF
cdr3_nt: TGTGCCAGCAGCAGGGACAGGGTGGTCCACGAGCAGTACTTC

v_call: TRBV24-1
j_call: TRBJ1-1
d_call: .
clone_size: .
cdr3_aa: CATSNSGKAEAFF
cdr3_nt: TGTGCCACCAGCAATTCGGGGAAGGCTGAAGCTTTCTTT

v_call: TRBV2
j_call: TRBJ2-5
d_call: TRBD2
clone_size: .
cdr3_aa: CASWTGTRWETQYF
cdr3_nt: TGTGCCAGTTGGACGGGGACTAGGTGGGAGACCCAGTACTTC

v_call: TRBV6-1
j_call: TRBJ1-2
d_call: .
clone_size: .
cdr3_aa: CASSEVATLGGYTF
cdr3_nt: TGTGCCAGCAGTGAAGTAGCGACATTAGGAGGCTACACCTTC

v_call: TRBV28
j_call: TRBJ2-7
d_call: .
clone_size: .
cdr3_aa: CASGRLQPYEQYF
cdr3_nt: TGTGCCAGCGGTCGACTTCAACCCTACGAGCAGTACTTC

v_call: TRBV10-2
j_call: TRBJ1-5
d_call: TRBD1
clone_size: .
cdr3_aa: CASREGTGGMGQPQHF
cdr3_nt: TGCGCCAGCAGGGAGGGGACAGGGGGCATGGGTCAGCCCCAGCATTTT

v_call: TRBV9
j_call: TRBJ1-4
d_call: .
clone_size: .
cdr3_aa: CASSPRLWGNEKLFF
cdr3_nt: TGTGCCAGCAGCCCCCGTTTATGGGGCAATGAAAAACTGTTTTTT

v_call: TRBV24-1
j_call: TRBJ1-5
d_call: TRBD1
clone_size: .
cdr3_aa: CATILQGSNQPQHF
cdr3_nt: TGTGCCACCATTCTACAGGGGAGCAATCAGCCCCAGCATTTT

v_call: TRBV11-1
j_call: TRBJ2-7
d_call: .
clone_size: .
cdr3_aa: CASSLGQGGHEQYF
cdr3_nt: TGTGCCAGCAGCTTAGGACAGGGAGGACACGAGCAGTACTTC

v_call: TRBV7-9
j_call: TRBJ1-4
d_call: .
clone_size: .
cdr3_aa: CASEGGRSEKLFF
cdr3_nt: TGTGCCAGCGAGGGGGGGAGAAGTGAAAAACTGTTTTTT

v_call: TRBV18
j_call: TRBJ2-3
d_call: TRBD1
clone_size: .
cdr3_aa: CASSPSPGQGADTQYF
cdr3_nt: TGTGCCAGCTCACCAAGCCCGGGACAGGGAGCAGATACGCAGTATTTT

v_call: TRBV18
j_call: TRBJ2-1
d_call: TRBD2
clone_size: .
cdr3_aa: CASSPRTSGSYNEQFF
cdr3_nt: TGTGCCAGCTCACCACGGACTAGCGGCTCCTACAATGAGCAGTTCTTC

v_call: TRBV9
j_call: TRBJ2-5
d_call: TRBD2
clone_size: .
cdr3_aa: CASSVALAGVRETQYF
cdr3_nt: TGTGCCAGCAGCGTAGCTTTGGCGGGAGTACGGGAGACCCAGTACTTC

v_call: TRBV9
j_call: TRBJ2-3
d_call: TRBD2
clone_size: .
cdr3_aa: CASSVGGSGRAYTQYF
cdr3_nt: TGTGCCAGCAGCGTAGGGGGTAGCGGGAGGGCATATACGCAGTATTTT

v_call: TRBV29-1
j_call: TRBJ1-2
d_call: .
clone_size: .
cdr3_aa: CSVAGGPPYGYTF
cdr3_nt: TGCAGCGTCGCAGGAGGTCCCCCCTATGGCTACACCTTC

v_call: TRBV11-2
j_call: TRBJ2-7
d_call: TRBD1
clone_size: .
cdr3_aa: CASSWQGAYEQYF
cdr3_nt: TGTGCCAGCAGCTGGCAGGGGGCCTACGAGCAGTACTTC

v_call: TRBV7-2
j_call: TRBJ2-7
d_call: .
clone_size: .
cdr3_aa: CASSFRSRAASSYEQYF
cdr3_nt: TGTGCCAGCAGCTTTAGGTCCAGGGCAGCCAGCTCCTACGAGCAGTACTTC

v_call: TRBV6-2/TRBV6-3
j_call: TRBJ2-3
d_call: .
clone_size: .
cdr3_aa: CASSETSPMDTQYF
cdr3_nt: TGTGCCAGCAGCGAAACTAGCCCCATGGATACGCAGTATTTT

v_call: TRBV19
j_call: TRBJ1-2
d_call: TRBD1
clone_size: .
cdr3_aa: CASSRQGGNYGYTF
cdr3_nt: TGTGCCAGTAGTAGACAGGGTGGAAACTATGGCTACACCTTC

v_call: TRBV29-1
j_call: TRBJ1-5
d_call: TRBD1
clone_size: .
cdr3_aa: CSVLTGDRNQPQHF
cdr3_nt: TGCAGCGTTCTTACAGGGGACCGCAATCAGCCCCAGCATTTT

v_call: TRBV18
j_call: TRBJ1-1
d_call: TRBD1
clone_size: .
cdr3_aa: CASSPQQGDGTEAFF
cdr3_nt: TGTGCCAGCTCACCACAACAGGGGGACGGCACTGAAGCTTTCTTT

v_call: TRBV7-9
j_call: TRBJ2-3
d_call: TRBD2
clone_size: .
cdr3_aa: CASSLASGTDTQYF
cdr3_nt: TGTGCCAGCAGCTTAGCTAGCGGGACAGATACGCAGTATTTT

v_call: TRBV4-1
j_call: TRBJ2-1
d_call: .
clone_size: .
cdr3_aa: CASSPLPLHSNEQFF
cdr3_nt: TGCGCCAGCAGCCCCCTCCCCCTCCACTCGAATGAGCAGTTCTTC